Below are 5 T cell receptor beta chains sequenced from a single sample in a study of Tregs in tolerant kidney transplant recipients. Some clones are missing from TCRdb's copy, which holds only in-frame ones; the method was immunoSEQ multiplex PCR. Its listing shows 50,000 to 65,000 clones. Sequenced material: CD4+ T cells from blood, taken before the transplant. These receptors were taken from a human donor who received a combined kidney and bone marrow transplant.

In the case of this clone: Read coverage stops 3 residues before the CDR3 terminus; the germline J gene supplies the remainder. The chain couples TRBV6-2 or TRBV6-3 to TRBJ2-7; 13 bases line up with TRBD2. CDR3 length equals 14 residues. Trimming removed 7 bases from V and 6 bases from J; junction bases left unmatched: 6. In germline, CDR1 is MNHEY, CDR2 SVGEGT. The CDR3: CASNTGTSGTEQYF. The DNA read from the CDR3 is TGTGCCAGCAACACCGGGACTAGCGGGACCGAG.

As concerns this clone: Read data end 3 residues before the CDR3 end; the end is taken from the germline J gene. This chain uses TRBV18 with TRBJ2-7, with 12 nucleotides matching TRBD1. Trimming cost V 5 bases and J 5 bases; bases outside gene matches: 10. The germline gives CDR1 KGHSH, CDR2 LQKENI. The CDR3 consists of 16 residues. Partial CDR3 DNA: TGTGCCAGCTCATCTTTACCCGGGACAGGGGGCAACGAG. It encodes CASSSLPGTGGNE. The full CDR3 protein reads CASSSLPGTGGNEQYF.

As concerns this clone: The CDR3 end falls 3 residues outside the read, so it is completed with the germline J gene. The chain is built from TRBV2 and TRBJ2-7, with 9 bases that match TRBD2. V was pared by 6 bases and J by 4 bases, with 1 base of the junction left unmatched. CDR1 and CDR2 from the germline V gene are SNHLY and FYNNEI. The CDR3 loop spans 12 amino acids. CDR3 amino acids: CASRRGGYEQYF. The part of the CDR3 DNA that was read is TGTGCCAGCAGGCGGGGGGGGTACGAG.

Remarks on this clone: The read gets to within 3 residues of the CDR3 end, and the germline J gene fills in the rest. The rearrangement links TRBV7-8 to TRBJ2-2, with 11 bases aligning to TRBD2. V dropped 6 bases and J dropped 6; count of bases not matched to a gene: 12. The V gene's germline CDR1 is SGHVS and CDR2 FQNEAQ. This CDR3 contains 17 residues. The CDR3 DNA, read in part, is TGTGCCAGCAGACGCGACAGGGCTAGCGGGAGGTCCGGGGAG. Protein product: CASRRDRASGRSGE. The entire CDR3 protein reads CASRRDRASGRSGELFF.

For this clone: The read comes to an end 3 residues before the CDR3 does, leaving the germline J gene to fill in the end. The rearrangement joins TRBV5-1 to TRBJ1-4; 9 bases match TRBD1. V dropped 3 bases and J dropped 5; count of bases not matched to a gene: 8. The CDR3 extends over 16 amino acids. Per germline, CDR1 SGHRS and CDR2 YFSETQ. The sequenced CDR3 bases are TGCGCCAGCAGCTCCCCGGGCGGGACAGGGAATGAAAAA. Amino acid sequence: CASSSPGGTGNEK. The CDR3 in full is CASSSPGGTGNEKLFF.